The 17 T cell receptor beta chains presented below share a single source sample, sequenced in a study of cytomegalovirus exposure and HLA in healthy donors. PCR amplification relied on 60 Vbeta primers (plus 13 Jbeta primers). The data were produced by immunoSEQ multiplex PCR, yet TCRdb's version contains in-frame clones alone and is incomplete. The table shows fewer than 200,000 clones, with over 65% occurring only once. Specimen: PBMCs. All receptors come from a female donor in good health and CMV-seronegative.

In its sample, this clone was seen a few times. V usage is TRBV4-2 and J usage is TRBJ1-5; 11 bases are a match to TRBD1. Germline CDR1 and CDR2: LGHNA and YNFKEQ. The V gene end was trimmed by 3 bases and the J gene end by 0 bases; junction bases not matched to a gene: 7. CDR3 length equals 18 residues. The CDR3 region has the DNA TGTGCCAGCAGCCAGGACAGGGGGCCCGGAATTAGCAATCAGCCCCAGCATTTT. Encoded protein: CASSQDRGPGISNQPQHF.

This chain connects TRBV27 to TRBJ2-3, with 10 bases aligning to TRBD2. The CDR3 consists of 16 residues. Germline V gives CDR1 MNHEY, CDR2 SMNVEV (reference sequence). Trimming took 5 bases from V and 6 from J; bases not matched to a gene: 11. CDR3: CASSLLSGGPGDTQYF. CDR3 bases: TGTGCCAGCAGTCTCCTTAGCGGGGGGCCGGGGGATACGCAGTATTTT.

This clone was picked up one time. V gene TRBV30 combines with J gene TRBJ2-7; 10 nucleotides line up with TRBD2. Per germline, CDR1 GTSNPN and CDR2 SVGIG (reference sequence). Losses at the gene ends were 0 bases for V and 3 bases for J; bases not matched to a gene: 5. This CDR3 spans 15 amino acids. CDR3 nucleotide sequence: TGTGCCTGGAGTGTAGCTAGCGGGGGCTTCTACGAGCAGTACTTC. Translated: CAWSVASGGFYEQYF.

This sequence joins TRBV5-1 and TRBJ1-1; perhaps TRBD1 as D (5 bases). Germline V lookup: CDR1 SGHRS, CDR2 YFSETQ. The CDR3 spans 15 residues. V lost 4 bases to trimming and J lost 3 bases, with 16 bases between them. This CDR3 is CASSPGGRGDTEAFF. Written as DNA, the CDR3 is TGCGCCAGCAGCCCGGGAGGGCGGGGGGACACTGAAGCTTTCTTT.

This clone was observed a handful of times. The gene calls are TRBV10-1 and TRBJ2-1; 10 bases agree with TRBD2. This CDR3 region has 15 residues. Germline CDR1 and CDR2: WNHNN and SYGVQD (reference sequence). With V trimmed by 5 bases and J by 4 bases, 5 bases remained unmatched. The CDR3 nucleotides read TGCGCCAGCAGTAAGACTAGCGGGCTATACAATGAGCAGTTCTTC. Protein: CASSKTSGLYNEQFF.

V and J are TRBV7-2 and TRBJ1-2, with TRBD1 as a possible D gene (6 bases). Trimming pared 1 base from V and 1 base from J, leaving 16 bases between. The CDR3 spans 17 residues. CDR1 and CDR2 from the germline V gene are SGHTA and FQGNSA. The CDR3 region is CASSLGGLGASNYGYTF. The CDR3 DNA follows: TGTGCCAGCAGCTTAGGGGGGCTGGGGGCTAGTAACTATGGCTACACCTTC. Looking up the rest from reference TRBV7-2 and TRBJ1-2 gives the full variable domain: GAGVSQSPSNKVTEKGKDVELRCDPISGHTALYWYRQSLGQGLEFLIYFQGNSAPDKSGLPSDRFSAERTGGSVSTLTIQRTQQEDSAVYLCASSLGGLGASNYGYTFGSGTRLTVV.

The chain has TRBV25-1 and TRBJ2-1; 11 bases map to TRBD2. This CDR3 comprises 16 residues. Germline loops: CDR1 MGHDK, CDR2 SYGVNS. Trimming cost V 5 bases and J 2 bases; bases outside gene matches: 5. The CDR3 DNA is TGTGCCAGCAGTCTCTCACTAGCGGGAGCCTACAATGAGCAGTTCTTC. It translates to CASSLSLAGAYNEQFF.

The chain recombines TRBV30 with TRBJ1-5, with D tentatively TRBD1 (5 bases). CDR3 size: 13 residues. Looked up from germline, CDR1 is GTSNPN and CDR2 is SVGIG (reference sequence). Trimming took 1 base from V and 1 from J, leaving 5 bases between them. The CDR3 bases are TGTGCCTGGAGTGGACAGAGCAATCAGCCCCAGCATTTT. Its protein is CAWSGQSNQPQHF.

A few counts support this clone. The chain's CDR3 is CASSQGQRSSGNTIYF. Here the CDR3 DNA reads TGTGCCAGCAGCCAGGGACAGCGCTCCTCTGGAAACACCATATATTTT. This rearrangement joins TRBV5-4 to TRBJ1-3, with TRBD1 matching 7 bases. Trimming took 4 bases from V and 0 from J; bases not matched to a gene: 7. This CDR3 comprises 16 residues. From germline, CDR1 is SGHNT and CDR2 YYREEE (reference sequence).

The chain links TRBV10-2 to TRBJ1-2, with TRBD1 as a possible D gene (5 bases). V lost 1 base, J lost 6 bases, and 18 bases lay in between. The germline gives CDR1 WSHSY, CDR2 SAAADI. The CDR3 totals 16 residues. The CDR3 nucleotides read TGCGCCAGCAGTGAGTGGGGGGGTAGAGCCGCAGATGGCTACACCTTC. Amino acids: CASSEWGGRAADGYTF.

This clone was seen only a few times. The DNA of the CDR3 is TGTGCCAGCAGCCCAGGACTCTCAGATACGCAGTATTTT. Translating it yields CASSPGLSDTQYF. This chain connects TRBV7-6 to TRBJ2-3; a possible D gene is TRBD2 (5 bases). Germline CDR1 reads SGHVS; CDR2 reads FNYEAQ. Trimming removed 5 bases at V and 4 bases at J, with 10 bases between. CDR3 size: 13 residues.

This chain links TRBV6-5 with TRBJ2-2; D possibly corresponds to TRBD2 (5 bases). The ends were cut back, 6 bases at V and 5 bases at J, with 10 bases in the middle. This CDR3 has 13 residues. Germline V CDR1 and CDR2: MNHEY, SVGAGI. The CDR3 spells CASRDGETGELFF. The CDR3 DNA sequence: TGTGCCAGCAGAGACGGGGAAACCGGGGAGCTGTTTTTT.

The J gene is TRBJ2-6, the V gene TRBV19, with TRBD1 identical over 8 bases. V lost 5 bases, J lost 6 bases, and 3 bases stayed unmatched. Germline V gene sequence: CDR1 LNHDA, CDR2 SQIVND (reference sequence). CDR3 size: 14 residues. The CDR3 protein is CASSWDRTANVLTF. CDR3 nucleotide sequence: TGTGCCAGTAGTTGGGACAGGACGGCCAACGTCCTGACTTTC.

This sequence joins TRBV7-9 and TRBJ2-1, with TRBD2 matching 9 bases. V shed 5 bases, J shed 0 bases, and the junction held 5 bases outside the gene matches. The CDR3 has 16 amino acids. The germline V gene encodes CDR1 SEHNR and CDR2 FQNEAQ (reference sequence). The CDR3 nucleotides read TGTGCCAGCAGCCCTCCGACTAGCGGCTCCTACAATGAGCAGTTCTTC. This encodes CASSPPTSGSYNEQFF. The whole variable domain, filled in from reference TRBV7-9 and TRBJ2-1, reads DTGVSQNPRHKITKRGQNVTFRCDPISEHNRLYWYRQTLGQGPEFLTYFQNEAQLEKSRLLSDRFSAERPKGSFSTLEIQRTEQGDSAMYLCASSPPTSGSYNEQFFGPGTRLTVL.

The chain's CDR3 is CASSLFAGSTGNEKLFF. CDR3 DNA: TGTGCCAGCAGTTTATTTGCAGGGTCCACCGGAAATGAAAAACTGTTTTTT. The chain combines TRBV27 with TRBJ1-4, with D possibly being TRBD1 (5 bases). This CDR3 has 17 residues. V lost 1 base and J lost 5, with 17 bases in between. Germline V gene lookup returns CDR1 MNHEY and CDR2 SMNVEV (reference sequence). The variable domain in full, with the rest retrieved from reference TRBV27 and TRBJ1-4, is EAQVTQNPRYLITVTGKKLTVTCSQNMNHEYMSWYRQDPGLGLRQIYYSMNVEVTDKGDVPEGYKVSRKEKRNFPLILESPSPNQTSLYFCASSLFAGSTGNEKLFFGSGTQLSVL.

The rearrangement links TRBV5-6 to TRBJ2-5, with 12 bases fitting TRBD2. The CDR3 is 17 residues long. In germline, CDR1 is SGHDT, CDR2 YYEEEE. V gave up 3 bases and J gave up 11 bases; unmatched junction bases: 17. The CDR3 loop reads CASSWETSGGGFGEQYF. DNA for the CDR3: TGTGCCAGCAGCTGGGAGACTAGCGGGGGAGGTTTTGGTGAGCAGTACTTC. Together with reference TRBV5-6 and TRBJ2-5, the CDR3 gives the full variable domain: DAGVTQSPTHLIKTRGQQVTLRCSPKSGHDTVSWYQQALGQGPQFIFQYYEEEERQRGNFPDRFSGHQFPNYSSELNVNALLLGDSALYLCASSWETSGGGFGEQYFGPGTRLLVL.

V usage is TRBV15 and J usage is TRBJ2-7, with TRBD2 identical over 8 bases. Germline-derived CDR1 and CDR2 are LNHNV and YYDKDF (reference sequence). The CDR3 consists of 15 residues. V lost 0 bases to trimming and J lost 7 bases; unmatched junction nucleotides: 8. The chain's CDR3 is CATSRESGSLWEQYF. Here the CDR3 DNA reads TGTGCCACCAGCAGAGAAAGCGGGAGCCTCTGGGAGCAGTACTTC.